The source of this T cell receptor (beta chain) is a study of T cell clonality in common variable immunodeficiency. Patients and controls were mostly of Caucasian heritage. Measured with immunoSEQ multiplex PCR; TCRdb has only the in-frame clones, and not every one. This sample shows tens of thousands of clones and no singletons; around 2.8% rests with the ten largest. Study-level points and caveats: Shared TCRbeta clones were fewer between CVID subjects than controls.

This clone was counted many times. The antigen remains undetermined. Read data end 3 residues before the CDR3 end; the end is taken from the germline J gene. Trimming left V 2 bases short and J 5 bases short, with 13 bases between. The CDR3 is 14 residues long. Germline CDR1 and CDR2: SGHNT and YYREEE (reference sequence). Sequencing used peripheral blood mononuclear cells. This receptor was identified in a person between 18 and 70 years old in good health. The genes are TRBV5-4 and TRBJ2-5; possible D gene TRBD2, 6 bases. The CDR3 reads CASSFGGRGETQYF. The covered CDR3 bases are TGTGCCAGCAGCTTTGGGGGGAGAGGGGAGACC. Based on the CDR3 plus reference TRBV5-4 and TRBJ2-5, the full variable domain is ETGVTQSPTHLIKTRGQQVTLRCSSQSGHNTVSWYQQALGQGPQFIFQYYREEENGRGNFPPRFSGLQFPNYSSELNVNALELDDSALYLCASSFGGRGETQYFGPGTRLLVL.